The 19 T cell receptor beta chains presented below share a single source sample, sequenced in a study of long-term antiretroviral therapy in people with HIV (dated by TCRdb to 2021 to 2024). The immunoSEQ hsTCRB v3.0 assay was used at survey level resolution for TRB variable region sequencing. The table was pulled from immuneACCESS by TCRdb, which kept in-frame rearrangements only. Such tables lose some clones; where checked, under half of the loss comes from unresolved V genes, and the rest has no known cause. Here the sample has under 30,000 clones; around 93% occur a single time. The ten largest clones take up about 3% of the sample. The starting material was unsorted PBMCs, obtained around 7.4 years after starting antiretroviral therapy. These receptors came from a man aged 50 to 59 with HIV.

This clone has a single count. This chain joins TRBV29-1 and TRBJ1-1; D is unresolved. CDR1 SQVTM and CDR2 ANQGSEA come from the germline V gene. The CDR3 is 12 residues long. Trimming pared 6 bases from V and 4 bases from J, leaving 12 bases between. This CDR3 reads CSVPGRSTEAFF. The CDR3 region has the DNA TGCAGCGTGCCTGGTAGGAGCACTGAAGCTTTCTTT.

The CDR3 reads CASSYSVLYEQYF. CDR3 nucleotides: TGTGCCAGCAGTTACTCGGTCCTTTACGAGCAGTACTTC. The chain joins TRBV6-6 to TRBJ2-7; no firm D call. CDR3 size: 13 residues. V gave up 0 bases and J gave up 4 bases, with 7 bases separating them. The germline gives CDR1 MNHNY, CDR2 SVGAGI (reference sequence).

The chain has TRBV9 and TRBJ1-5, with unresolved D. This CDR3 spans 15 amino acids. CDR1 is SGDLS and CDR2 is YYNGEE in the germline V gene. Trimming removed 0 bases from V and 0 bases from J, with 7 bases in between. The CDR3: CASSVDSNSNQPQHF. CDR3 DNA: TGTGCCAGCAGCGTAGACAGTAATAGCAATCAGCCCCAGCATTTT.

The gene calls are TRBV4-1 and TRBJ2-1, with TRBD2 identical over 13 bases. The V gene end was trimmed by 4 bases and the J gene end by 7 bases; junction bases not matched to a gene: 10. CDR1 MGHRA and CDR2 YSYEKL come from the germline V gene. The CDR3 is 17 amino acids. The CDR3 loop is CASSLTSGGAVTNEQFF. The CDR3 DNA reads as TGCGCCAGCAGCCTAACTAGCGGGGGGGCCGTAACAAATGAGCAGTTCTTC.

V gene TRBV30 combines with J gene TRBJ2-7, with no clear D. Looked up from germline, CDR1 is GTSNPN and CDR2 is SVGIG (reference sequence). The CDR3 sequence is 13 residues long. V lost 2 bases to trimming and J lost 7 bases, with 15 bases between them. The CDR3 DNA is TGTGCCTGGAGTTCGACACATCCTGGGGAGCAGTACTTC. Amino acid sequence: CAWSSTHPGEQYF.

In DNA, the CDR3 is TGTGCCAGCAGTTACTCGTTATGGGGTCCAACAGATACGCAGTATTTT. It codes for CASSYSLWGPTDTQYF. The chain joins TRBV6-5 to TRBJ2-3; D gene ambiguous. Germline-derived CDR1 and CDR2 are MNHEY and SVGAGI. V dropped 0 bases and J dropped 3 bases, with 13 bases sitting between them. The CDR3 loop spans 16 amino acids.

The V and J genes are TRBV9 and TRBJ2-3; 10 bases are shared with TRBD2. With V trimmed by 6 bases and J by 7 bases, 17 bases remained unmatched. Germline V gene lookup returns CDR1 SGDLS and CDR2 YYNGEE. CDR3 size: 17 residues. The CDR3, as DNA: TGTGCCAGCAACCCTGAGATTAGCGGGGGGCCTTCCAATACGCAGTATTTT. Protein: CASNPEISGGPSNTQYF.

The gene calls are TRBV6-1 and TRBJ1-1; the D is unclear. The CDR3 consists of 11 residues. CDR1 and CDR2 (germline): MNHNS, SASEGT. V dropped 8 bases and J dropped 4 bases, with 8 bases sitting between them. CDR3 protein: CASQMITEAFF. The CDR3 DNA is TGTGCCAGCCAGATGATCACTGAAGCTTTCTTT.

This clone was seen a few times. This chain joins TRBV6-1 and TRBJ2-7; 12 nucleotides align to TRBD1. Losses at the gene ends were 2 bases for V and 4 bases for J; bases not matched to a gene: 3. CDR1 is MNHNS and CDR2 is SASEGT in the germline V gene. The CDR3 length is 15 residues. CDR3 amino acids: CASSELGQGAYEQYF. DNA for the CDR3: TGTGCCAGCAGTGAATTGGGACAGGGGGCATACGAGCAGTACTTC.

This CDR3 reads CASSLEFSYNEQFF. DNA for the CDR3: TGCGCCAGCAGCTTAGAGTTCTCCTACAATGAGCAGTTCTTC. The chain joins TRBV5-1 to TRBJ2-1; no clear D gene. V shed 2 bases and J shed 0 bases, with 6 bases lying between them. The germline CDR1 and CDR2 sequences are SGHRS and YFSETQ. The CDR3 extends over 14 amino acids. Supplemented by reference TRBV5-1 and TRBJ2-1, the full variable domain reads KAGVTQTPRYLIKTRGQQVTLSCSPISGHRSVSWYQQTPGQGLQFLFEYFSETQRNKGNFPGRFSGRQFSNSRSEMNVSTLELGDSALYLCASSLEFSYNEQFFGPGTRLTVL.

CDR3 sequence (DNA): TGTGCCAGTAGTTTACGGACAGGGACCACAGATACGCAGTATTTT. Protein: CASSLRTGTTDTQYF. The chain uses TRBV19 and TRBJ2-3, with TRBD1 matching 8 bases. This CDR3 has 15 residues. With 5 bases clipped from V and 2 bases from J, the junction kept 6 bases outside the gene matches. CDR1 is LNHDA and CDR2 is SQIVND in the germline V gene (reference sequence).

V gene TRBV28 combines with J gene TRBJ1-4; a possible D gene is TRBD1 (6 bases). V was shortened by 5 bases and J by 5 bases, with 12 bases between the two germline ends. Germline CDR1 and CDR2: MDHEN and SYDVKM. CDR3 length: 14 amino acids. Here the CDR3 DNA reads TGTGCCAGCAGTCCGCGGACAGAGAATGAAAAACTGTTTTTT. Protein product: CASSPRTENEKLFF.

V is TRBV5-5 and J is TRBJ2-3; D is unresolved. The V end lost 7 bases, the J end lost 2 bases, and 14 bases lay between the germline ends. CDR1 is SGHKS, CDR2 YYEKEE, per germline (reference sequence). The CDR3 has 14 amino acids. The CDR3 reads CASRTLDYTDTQYF. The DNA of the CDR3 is TGTGCCAGCCGCACCTTAGATTACACAGATACGCAGTATTTT. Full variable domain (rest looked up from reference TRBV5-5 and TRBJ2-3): DAGVTQSPTHLIKTRGQQVTLRCSPISGHKSVSWYQQVLGQGPQFIFQYYEKEERGRGNFPDRFSARQFPNYSSELNVNALLLGDSALYLCASRTLDYTDTQYFGPGTRLTVL.

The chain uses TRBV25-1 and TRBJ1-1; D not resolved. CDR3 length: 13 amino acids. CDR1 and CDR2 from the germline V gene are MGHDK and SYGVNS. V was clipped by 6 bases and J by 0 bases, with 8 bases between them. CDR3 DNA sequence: TGTGCCAGCAGAGCCCCGTTGAACACTGAAGCTTTCTTT. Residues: CASRAPLNTEAFF.

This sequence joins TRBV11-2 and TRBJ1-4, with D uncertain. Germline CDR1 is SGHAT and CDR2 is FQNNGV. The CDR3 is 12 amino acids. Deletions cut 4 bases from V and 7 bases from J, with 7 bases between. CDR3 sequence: CASSSRPEKLFF. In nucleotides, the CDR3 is TGTGCCAGCAGCTCCCGCCCTGAAAAACTGTTTTTT. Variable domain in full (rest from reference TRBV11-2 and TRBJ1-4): EAGVAQSPRYKIIEKRQSVAFWCNPISGHATLYWYQQILGQGPKLLIQFQNNGVVDDSQLPKDRFSAERLKGVDSTLKIQPAKLEDSAVYLCASSSRPEKLFFGSGTQLSVL.

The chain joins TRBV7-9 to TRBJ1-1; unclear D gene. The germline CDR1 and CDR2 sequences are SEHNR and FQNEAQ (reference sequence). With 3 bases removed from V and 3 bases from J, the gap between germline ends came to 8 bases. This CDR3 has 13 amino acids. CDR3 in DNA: TGTGCCAGCAGCTTCGAACGGGACACTGAAGCTTTCTTT. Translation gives CASSFERDTEAFF.

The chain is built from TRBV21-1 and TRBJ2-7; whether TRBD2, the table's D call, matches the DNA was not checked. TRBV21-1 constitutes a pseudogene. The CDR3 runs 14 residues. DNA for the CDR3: TGTGCCAGCAGCAAAGCACTAGCGCCCTACGAGCAGTACTTC. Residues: CASSKALAPYEQYF.

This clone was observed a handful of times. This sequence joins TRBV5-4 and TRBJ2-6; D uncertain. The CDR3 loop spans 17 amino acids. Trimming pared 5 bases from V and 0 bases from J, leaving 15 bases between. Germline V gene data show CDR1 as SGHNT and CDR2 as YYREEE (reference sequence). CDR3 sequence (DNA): TGTGCCAGCAGTCCTGAGGCTACGGGCTCTGGGGCCAACGTCCTGACTTTC. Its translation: CASSPEATGSGANVLTF.

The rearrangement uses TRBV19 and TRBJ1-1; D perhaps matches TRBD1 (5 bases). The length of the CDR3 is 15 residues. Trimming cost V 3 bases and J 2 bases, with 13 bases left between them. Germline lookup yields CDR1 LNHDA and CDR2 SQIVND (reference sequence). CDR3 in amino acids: CASSMFDSPNTEAFF. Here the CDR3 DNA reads TGTGCCAGTAGTATGTTCGACAGTCCTAACACTGAAGCTTTCTTT. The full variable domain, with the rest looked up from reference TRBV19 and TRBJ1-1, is DGGITQSPKYLFRKEGQNVTLSCEQNLNHDAMYWYRQDPGQGLRLIYYSQIVNDFQKGDIAEGYSVSREKKESFPLTVTSAQKNPTAFYLCASSMFDSPNTEAFFGQGTRLTVV.